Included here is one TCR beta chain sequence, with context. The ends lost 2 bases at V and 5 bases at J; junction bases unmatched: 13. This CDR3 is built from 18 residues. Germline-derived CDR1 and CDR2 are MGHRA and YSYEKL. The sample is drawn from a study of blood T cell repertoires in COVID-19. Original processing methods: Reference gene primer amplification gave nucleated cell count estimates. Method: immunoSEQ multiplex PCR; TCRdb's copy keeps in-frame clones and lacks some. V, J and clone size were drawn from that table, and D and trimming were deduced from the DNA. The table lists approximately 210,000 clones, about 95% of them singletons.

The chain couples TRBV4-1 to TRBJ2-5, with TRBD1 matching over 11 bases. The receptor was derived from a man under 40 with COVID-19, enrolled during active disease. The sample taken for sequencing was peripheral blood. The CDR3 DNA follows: TGCGCCAGCAGCCAACCTGACCTGGGACAGGGGGTACCGGAGACCCAGTACTTC. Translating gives CASSQPDLGQGVPETQYF.